Listed below are T cell receptor beta chains from one sample, sequenced in a study of technical replicates of blood from a handful of donors. Produced via immunoSEQ multiplex PCR; TCRdb's table is partial and in-frame only. Of around 60,000 clones in the sample, 65% to 90% are singletons; the top ten hold approximately 5%. Sequencing was done on a sample of PBMCs. Receptors were obtained from a human donor in good health. Some clones in this sample may be carry-over from other donors' samples. The CDR3 runs from the conserved cysteine through the conserved F or W. D genes are given only for firm matches. A clone size is listed for some rows: how often the clone was seen (once, few, many), or a class if it is expanded.

>TRBD1|TRBJ2-1|TRBV29-1|.
CSVEDLKKGGTGRFIEQFF
TGCAGCGTTGAAGATCTAAAAAAAGGGGGGACAGGGCGATTTATTGAGCAGTTCTTC
>TRBD1|TRBJ2-2|TRBV29-1|.
CTGQGANTGELFF
TGCACTGGACAGGGGGCTAACACCGGGGAGCTGTTTTTT
>.|TRBJ1-1|TRBV5-1|.
CASSGGAGTEAFF
TGCGCCAGCAGTGGTGGGGCTGGCACTGAAGCTTTCTTT
>.|TRBJ2-6|TRBV28|.
CASSFGGANVLTF
TGTGCCAGCAGTTTCGGTGGGGCCAACGTCCTGACTTTC
>TRBD2|TRBJ2-7|TRBV7-9|.
CASSLTSGGSYEQYF
TGTGCCAGCAGCTTGACTAGCGGGGGGTCGTACGAGCAGTACTTC
>TRBD1|TRBJ1-5|TRBV7-8|.
CASSSGQAQQPQHF
TGTGCCAGCAGCTCGGGACAGGCCCAACAGCCCCAGCATTTT
>TRBD2|TRBJ2-7|TRBV7-9|.
CASSFLPGLAGETYEQYF
TGTGCCAGCAGCTTTCTCCCCGGACTAGCGGGGGAAACCTACGAGCAGTACTTC
>.|TRBJ1-4|TRBV25-1|.
CASSDLIKSEKLFF
TGTGCCAGCAGTGACCTCATTAAAAGCGAAAAACTGTTTTTT
>TRBD1|TRBJ1-1|TRBV7-8|few
CASSLDRGQAFF
TGTGCCAGCAGCTTAGACAGGGGGCAAGCTTTCTTT
>.|TRBJ2-3|TRBV4-3|.
CASSLTAGPTDTQYF
TGCGCCAGCAGCTTAACCGCGGGGCCCACAGATACGCAGTATTTT
>TRBD2|TRBJ2-7|TRBV4-2|.
CASSQESSGPYEQYF
TGTGCCAGCAGCCAAGAAAGTAGCGGGCCTTACGAGCAGTACTTC
>TRBD1|TRBJ1-1|TRBV11-3|.
CASSQGAGTEAFF
TGTGCCAGTTCACAGGGGGCGGGTACTGAAGCTTTCTTT
>.|TRBJ2-2|TRBV29-1|large
CSVFTGAGELFF
TGCAGCGTATTTACCGGGGCCGGGGAGCTGTTTTTT
>TRBD1|TRBJ1-1|TRBV4-3|once
CASSHLRGRGQGLSTEAFF
TGCGCCAGCAGCCACCTCAGGGGCAGGGGGCAGGGATTGAGCACTGAAGCTTTCTTT
>.|TRBJ1-1|TRBV4-1|once
CASSQATGMNTEAFF
TGCGCCAGCAGCCAAGCCACAGGCATGAACACTGAAGCTTTCTTT
>.|TRBJ2-1|TRBV5-6|.
CASSLAADEQFF
TGTGCCAGCAGCTTGGCCGCGGATGAGCAGTTCTTC
>TRBD1|TRBJ2-3|TRBV7-3|once
CASSLTGQDTDTQYF
TGTGCCAGCAGCTTAACAGGACAGGACACAGATACGCAGTATTTT
>.|TRBJ1-6|TRBV9|.
CASSETGISNSPLHF
TGTGCCAGCAGCGAAACAGGGATTTCGAATTCACCCCTCCACTTT
>.|TRBJ2-7|TRBV7-2|.
CASSEGLTLEQYF
TGTGCCAGCAGCGAAGGACTGACCCTCGAGCAGTACTTC
>.|TRBJ2-3|TRBV4-1|.
CASSSWEADTQYF
TGCGCCAGCAGCTCCTGGGAGGCAGATACGCAGTATTTT
>TRBD2|TRBJ2-5|TRBV30|.
CAPQQGGLAGPYQETQYF
TGTGCCCCCCAACAGGGGGGACTAGCGGGGCCGTACCAAGAGACCCAGTACTTC
>TRBD2|TRBJ2-7|TRBV29-1|.
CSARTSGDYEQYF
TGCAGCGCCCGGACTAGCGGGGACTACGAGCAGTACTTC
>.|TRBJ1-2|TRBV9|.
CASSAPDTNYGYTF
TGTGCCAGCAGCGCCCCGGACACGAACTATGGCTACACCTTC
>TRBD2|TRBJ2-1|TRBV5-1|.
CASSLVVAGGGNEQFF
TGCGCCAGCAGCTTGGTTGTAGCGGGGGGGGGCAATGAGCAGTTCTTC
>TRBD1|TRBJ1-1|TRBV4-1|.
CASSLTRGPNTEAFF
TGCGCCAGCAGCCTGACAAGGGGGCCCAACACTGAAGCTTTCTTT
>.|TRBJ2-7|TRBV23-1|.
CASSQTSGGEQYF
TGCGCCAGCAGTCAAACGTCCGGCGGCGAGCAGTACTTC
>.|TRBJ2-1|TRBV14|.
CASSQDSVGVPPQFF
TGTGCCAGCAGCCAAGATTCGGTGGGAGTACCCCCCCAGTTCTTC
>TRBD2|TRBJ2-1|TRBV30|.
CALAGGPSEQFF
TGTGCCTTAGCGGGAGGGCCCAGTGAGCAGTTCTTC
>TRBD1|TRBJ1-2|TRBV30|.
CAWSRDSSLNYGYTF
TGTGCCTGGTCCCGGGACAGTTCCCTTAACTATGGCTACACCTTC
>.|TRBJ2-3|TRBV2|.
CASSESAGGDTQYF
TGTGCCAGCAGTGAAAGTGCAGGGGGGGATACGCAGTATTTT
>TRBD2|TRBJ2-3|TRBV2|.
CASGAGDRGKQYF
TGTGCCAGCGGGGCGGGGGACCGGGGGAAGCAGTATTTT
>.|TRBJ2-5|TRBV7-6|once
CASSLVSQETQYF
TGTGCCAGCAGCTTAGTCAGCCAAGAGACCCAGTACTTC
>.|TRBJ2-7|TRBV5-1|.
CASSLGWGTSLEQYF
TGCGCCAGCAGCTTGGGATGGGGGACTTCCCTCGAGCAGTACTTC